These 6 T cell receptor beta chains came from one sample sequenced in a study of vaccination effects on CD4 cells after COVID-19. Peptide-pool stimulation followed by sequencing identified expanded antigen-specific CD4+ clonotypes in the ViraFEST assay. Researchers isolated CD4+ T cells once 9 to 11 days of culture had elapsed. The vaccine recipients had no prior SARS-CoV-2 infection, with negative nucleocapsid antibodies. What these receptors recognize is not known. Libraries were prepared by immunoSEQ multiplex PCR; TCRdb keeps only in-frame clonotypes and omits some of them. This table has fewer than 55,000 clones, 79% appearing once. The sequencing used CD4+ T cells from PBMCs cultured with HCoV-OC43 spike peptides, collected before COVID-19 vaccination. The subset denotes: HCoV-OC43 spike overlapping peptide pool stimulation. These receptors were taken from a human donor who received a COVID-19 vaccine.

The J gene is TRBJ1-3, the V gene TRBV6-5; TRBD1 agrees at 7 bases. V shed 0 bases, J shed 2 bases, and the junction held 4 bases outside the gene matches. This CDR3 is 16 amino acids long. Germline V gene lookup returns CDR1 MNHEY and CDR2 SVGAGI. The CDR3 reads CASSYSSTGAGNTIYF. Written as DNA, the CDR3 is TGTGCCAGCAGTTACTCGAGCACAGGGGCTGGAAACACCATATATTTT.

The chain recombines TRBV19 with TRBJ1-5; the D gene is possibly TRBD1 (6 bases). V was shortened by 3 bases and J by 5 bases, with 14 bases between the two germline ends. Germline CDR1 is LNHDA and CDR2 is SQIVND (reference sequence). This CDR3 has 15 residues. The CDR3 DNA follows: TGTGCCAGTAGTATTTTCCAGGGGAATTATCAGCCCCAGCATTTT. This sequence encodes CASSIFQGNYQPQHF.

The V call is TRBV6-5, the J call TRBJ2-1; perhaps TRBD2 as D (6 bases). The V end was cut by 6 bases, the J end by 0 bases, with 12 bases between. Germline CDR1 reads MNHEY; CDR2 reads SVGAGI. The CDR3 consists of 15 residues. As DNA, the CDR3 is TGTGCCAGCAGAGCGCACGGGAGCTCCTACAATGAGCAGTTCTTC. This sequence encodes CASRAHGSSYNEQFF.

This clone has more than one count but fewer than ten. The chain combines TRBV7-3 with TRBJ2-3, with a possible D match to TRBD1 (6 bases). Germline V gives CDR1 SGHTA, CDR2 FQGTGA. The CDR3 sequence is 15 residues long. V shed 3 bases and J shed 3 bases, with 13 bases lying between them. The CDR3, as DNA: TGTGCCAGCAGCTTGGGGGACACGGGGACAGATACGCAGTATTTT. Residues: CASSLGDTGTDTQYF.

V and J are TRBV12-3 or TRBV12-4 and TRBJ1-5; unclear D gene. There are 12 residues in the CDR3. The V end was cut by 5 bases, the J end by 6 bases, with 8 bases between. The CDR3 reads CASSTRGQPQHF. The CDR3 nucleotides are TGTGCCAGCAGTACGAGAGGTCAGCCCCAGCATTTT.

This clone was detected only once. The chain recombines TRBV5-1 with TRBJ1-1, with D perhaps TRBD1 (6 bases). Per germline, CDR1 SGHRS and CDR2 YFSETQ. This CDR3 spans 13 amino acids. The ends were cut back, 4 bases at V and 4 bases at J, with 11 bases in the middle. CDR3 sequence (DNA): TGCGCCAGCAGCCTAGGGGGGGTCACTGAAGCTTTCTTT. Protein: CASSLGGVTEAFF.